Reported below is one T cell receptor beta chain. This entry comes from a study of cytomegalovirus exposure and HLA in healthy donors. Clones were read by immunoSEQ multiplex PCR, and TCRdb kept only the in-frame ones, dropping some. Of about 74,000 clones listed, 94% are singletons. Looked up from germline, CDR1 is MNHNS and CDR2 is SASEGT. V lost 2 bases and J lost 4, with 11 bases in between. This CDR3 contains 14 residues. The sample was PBMCs. This receptor was obtained from a woman under 30 in good health and CMV-seropositive. V and J are TRBV6-1 and TRBJ2-5; D may be TRBD2 (6 bases). The CDR3 here is CASSEFGGGETQYF. CDR3 DNA: TGTGCCAGCAGTGAATTTGGGGGAGGAGAGACCCAGTACTTC.